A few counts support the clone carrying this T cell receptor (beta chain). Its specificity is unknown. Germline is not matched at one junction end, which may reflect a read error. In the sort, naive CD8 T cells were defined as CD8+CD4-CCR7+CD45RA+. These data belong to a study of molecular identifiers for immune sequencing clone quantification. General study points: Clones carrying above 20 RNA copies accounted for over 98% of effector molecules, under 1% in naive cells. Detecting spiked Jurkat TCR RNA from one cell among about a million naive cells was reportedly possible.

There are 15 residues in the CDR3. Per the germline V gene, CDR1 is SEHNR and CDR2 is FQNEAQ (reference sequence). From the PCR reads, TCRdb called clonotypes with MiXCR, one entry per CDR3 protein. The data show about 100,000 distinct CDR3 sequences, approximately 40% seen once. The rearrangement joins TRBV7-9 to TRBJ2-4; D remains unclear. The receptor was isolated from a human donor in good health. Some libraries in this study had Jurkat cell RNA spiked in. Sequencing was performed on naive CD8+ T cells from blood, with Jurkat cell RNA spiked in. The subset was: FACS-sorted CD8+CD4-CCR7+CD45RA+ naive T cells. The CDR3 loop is CAGSLKGKAKNIQYF. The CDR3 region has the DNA TGTGCCGGCAGCTTAAAGGGAAAAGCCAAAAACATTCAGTACTTC.